This T cell receptor (beta chain) was observed in a study of blood T cell repertoires in COVID-19. The count of this clone is one. The V gene end was trimmed by 0 bases and the J gene end by 1 base; junction bases not matched to a gene: 15. CDR3 size: 19 residues. Clones were sequenced by immunoSEQ multiplex PCR, and TCRdb holds only the in-frame ones, with some missing. This sample has fewer than 200,000 clones; about 88% occur once, and the top ten carry under 30%. Self-reported history from a screening survey and questionnaire set each donor's cohort. Sequenced input: PBMCs or T cells enriched from blood (not recorded which). The rearrangement joins TRBV5-7 to TRBJ1-1; TRBD1 aligns across 7 bases. TRBV5-7 belongs to the ORF category, with a function that is uncertain. The sequence was obtained from a woman aged 40-49 years in a cohort exposed to, infected with or recovered from COVID-19 (not recorded which). The CDR3 sequence is CASSLEVVNRGGRNTEAFF. CDR3 in DNA: TGTGCCAGCAGCTTGGAAGTAGTAAACAGGGGTGGGAGGAACACTGAAGCTTTCTTT.